A selection of T cell receptor beta chains follows, all from one sample in a study of radiotherapy plus CTLA-4 blockade in lung cancer. Libraries were prepared by immunoSEQ multiplex PCR; TCRdb keeps only in-frame clonotypes and omits some of them. This table has about 18,000 clones, more than 75% appearing once. The sequencing here drew on peripheral blood, taken from a patient treated with radiotherapy plus ipilimumab. The receptors come from a human donor with non-small cell lung cancer whose response to radiotherapy plus ipilimumab could not be evaluated. Both conserved end residues are part of each CDR3. A D gene is named only where the DNA matches it firmly. Clone size is given for some rows only: seen once, a few or many times, or a class if the clone is expanded.

>TRBV5-1|NA|NA|TRBJ2-1
TGCGCCAGCAAAAGAGAAATCTACAATGAGCAGTTCTTC
CASKREIYNEQFF
>TRBV27|NA|TRBD2|TRBJ2-7
TGTGCCAGCTGGCGGGCTAGCGGGGGGGCTGTAAACGAGCAGTACTTC
CASWRASGGAVNEQYF
>TRBV13|few|NA|TRBJ2-2
TGTGCCAGCAGCTCTGGACAGTACACCGGGGAGCTGTTTTTT
CASSSGQYTGELFF
>TRBV11-3|NA|TRBD2|TRBJ2-1
TGTGCCAGCAGCTTAGATACTAGCGGGGGGTCGTCCTACAATGAGCAGTTCTTC
CASSLDTSGGSSYNEQFF
>TRBV28|NA|TRBD2|TRBJ2-7
TGTGCCAGCAGCTCATCAGGGTTGGCGGGGGGAGACGAGCAGTACTTC
CASSSSGLAGGDEQYF
>TRBV7-9|NA|NA|TRBJ1-5
TGTGCCAGCAGCTTGGAGCCCCAGGGGAGAGGGCCCCAGCATTTT
CASSLEPQGRGPQHF
>TRBV5-4|NA|NA|TRBJ2-7
TGTGCCAGCAGCAGTAGGTCGGACAGAGCGACCGAGCAGTACTTC
CASSSRSDRATEQYF
>TRBV5-4|few|TRBD1|TRBJ1-1
TGTGCCACCAGGACAGGGGGCGCGAACACTGAAGCTTTCTTT
CATRTGGANTEAFF
>TRBV18|NA|TRBD2|TRBJ2-1
TGTGCCAGCTCACCATTAAGGGTTAGCGAGCGGGATAAGTTCTTC
CASSPLRVSERDKFF
>TRBV5-6|few|NA|TRBJ1-1
TGTGCCAGCAGCTTCTTTACAGGGAACACTGAAGCTTTCTTT
CASSFFTGNTEAFF
>TRBV7-2|few|TRBD2|TRBJ2-3
TGTGCCAGCAACCAGCGGGGACCACGCACAGATACGCAGTATTTT
CASNQRGPRTDTQYF
>TRBV14|NA|NA|TRBJ2-1
TGTGCCAGCAGCCAAGACCGGCAGGGCAAGCAGTTCTTC
CASSQDRQGKQFF
>TRBV28|NA|TRBD2|TRBJ2-7
TGTGCCAGCAGTTTTACCCTAGCGGGGCTATCCTACGAGCAGTACTTC
CASSFTLAGLSYEQYF
>TRBV4-1|NA|NA|TRBJ2-2
TGCGCCAGCAGCCAACCTGGCCGGGTCCTATTCACCGGGGAGCTGTTTTTT
CASSQPGRVLFTGELFF
>TRBV10-1|few|NA|TRBJ1-1
TGCGCCAGCAGTGTTACCGGGAGCACTGAAGCTTTCTTT
CASSVTGSTEAFF
>TRBV10-3|NA|NA|TRBJ2-2
TGTGCCACCCAGGGCCAAATCACCGGGGAGCTGTTTTTT
CATQGQITGELFF
>TRBV11-2|NA|NA|TRBJ2-2
TGTGCCAGCAGCTTAGCGACAGCCCGGGAGCTGTTTTTT
CASSLATARELFF
>TRBV28|NA|NA|TRBJ2-2
TGTGCCAGCAGTTTAGTCAGGCCCGTAAACCGGGAGCTGTTTTTT
CASSLVRPVNRELFF
>TRBV27|few|NA|TRBJ2-1
TGTGCCAGCAGTGTCAGAGGGTCCTACAATGAGCAGTTCTTC
CASSVRGSYNEQFF
>TRBV5-1|NA|NA|TRBJ2-5
TGCGCCAGCAGCTTGAGCGGTTGGTCGCCAGCGGGTTGGAAGGCCGACTACCAAGAGACCCAGTACTTC
CASSLSGWSPAGWKADYQETQYF
>TRBV5-4|NA|TRBD1|TRBJ2-2
TGTGCCAGCAGCCGGACAGGGGTCACCGGGGAGCTGTTTTTT
CASSRTGVTGELFF
>TRBV28|NA|TRBD1|TRBJ2-3
TGTGCCAGCAGGCAGGGGGCCACAGATACGCAGTATTTT
CASRQGATDTQYF
>TRBV18|NA|TRBD1|TRBJ1-5
TGTGCCAGCTCACCGGAGACAGGGGGTCAGCCCCAGCATTTT
CASSPETGGQPQHF
>TRBV7-2|NA|NA|TRBJ2-1
TGTGCCAGCAGCCAAAGTCTGGTAGACAATGAGCAGTTCTTC
CASSQSLVDNEQFF
>TRBV27|NA|NA|TRBJ2-6
TGTGCCAGCAGTTTGGGGGCAAGGTGGCCTGGGGCCAACGTCCTGACTTTC
CASSLGARWPGANVLTF
>TRBV4-2|NA|TRBD2|TRBJ2-3
TGTGCCAGCAGCCAAGAAGCGGGAGCAGACACAGATACGCAGTATTTT
CASSQEAGADTDTQYF
>TRBV28|NA|TRBD2|TRBJ2-2
TGTGCCAGCAGTAATGGGCTGGTTTCTAGCGGGAGTGCCGGGGAGCTGTTTTTT
CASSNGLVSSGSAGELFF
>TRBV5-4|few|TRBD2|TRBJ2-7
TGTGCCAGCAGTCACGGGACTAGCGGGGGGGACTCCTACGAGCAGTACTTC
CASSHGTSGGDSYEQYF
>TRBV6-1|once|NA|TRBJ2-1
TGTGCCAGCAGTGAAGGGGGACTCCACAATGAGCAGTTCTTC
CASSEGGLHNEQFF
>TRBV9|NA|NA|TRBJ2-1
TGTGCCAGCAGCGTGTCTGGGCAGGGTGATATCTATGAGCAGTTCTTC
CASSVSGQGDIYEQFF
>TRBV20-1|NA|TRBD2|TRBJ2-1
TGCAGCGGAGTAGCGGGAAATGAGCAGTTCTTC
CSGVAGNEQFF
>TRBV7-2|NA|NA|TRBJ2-3
TGTGCCAGCAGCTTAGGGGGGGGGCTTAGCACAGATACGCAGTATTTT
CASSLGGGLSTDTQYF
>TRBV11-3|NA|TRBD1|TRBJ2-1
TGTGCCAGCAGCTTACGGGGACAGTCCCATGAGCAGTTCTTC
CASSLRGQSHEQFF
>TRBV19|NA|NA|TRBJ1-1
TGTGCCAGTAGTTACGGGGTCGGAACTGAAGCTTTCTTT
CASSYGVGTEAFF
>TRBV11-2|once|NA|TRBJ1-1
TGTGCCAGCAGCTCCGGCGGGGGGCAATTCACTGAAGCTTTCTTT
CASSSGGGQFTEAFF
>TRBV2|NA|NA|TRBJ1-1
TGTGCCAGTGTAAGGGAGAAAAACACTGAAGCTTTCTTT
CASVREKNTEAFF
>TRBV9|NA|TRBD1|TRBJ1-2
TGTGCCAGCAGCGCCAGTCCCGGGACAGGGGGTGATGGCTACACCTTC
CASSASPGTGGDGYTF
>TRBV2|NA|TRBD1|TRBJ1-2
TGTGCCAGCAGTGAAACCAGGGGGATCTATGGCTACACCTTC
CASSETRGIYGYTF
>TRBV27|NA|TRBD1|TRBJ2-7
TGTGCCAGCAGGCCCCCGGGACAGCTCTACGAGCAGTACTTC
CASRPPGQLYEQYF
>TRBV10-3|NA|NA|TRBJ1-1
TGTGCCATCAGTGAGTCATTAAGGGGTTCGGGCACTGAAGCTTTCTTT
CAISESLRGSGTEAFF
>TRBV6-6|NA|NA|TRBJ2-1
TGTGCCAGCAGTCAGACGTCTAGGGAGCAGTTCTTC
CASSQTSREQFF
>TRBV4-2|few|NA|TRBJ1-1
TGTGCCAGCAGCGAAAAAGTGGCAGGGTTCGGACTGAACACTGAAGCTTTCTTT
CASSEKVAGFGLNTEAFF
>TRBV11-3|NA|TRBD1|TRBJ2-2
TGTGCCAGCAGCCCCAGGGGGCTGGGCACCGGGGAGCTGTTTTTT
CASSPRGLGTGELFF
>TRBV7-2|few|TRBD2|TRBJ2-7
TGTGCCAGCAGCCCAACGCCCGCAGCGGGAGAATTCTACGAGCAGTACTTC
CASSPTPAAGEFYEQYF
>TRBV10-2|NA|TRBD2|TRBJ2-7
TGCGCCAGCAGTGAGTCAGCGCGGCGGCGGGGGTGGGCCGCCTACGAGCAGTACTTC
CASSESARRRGWAAYEQYF
>TRBV27|NA|TRBD1|TRBJ2-2
TGTGCCAGCAGTCCAGGCCGGGACAGGGGTATCACCGGGGAGCTGTTTTTT
CASSPGRDRGITGELFF
>TRBV7-2|NA|NA|TRBJ1-1
TGTGCCAGCAGCCCCCGCTACCGGGACACTGAAGCTTTCTTT
CASSPRYRDTEAFF
>TRBV6-5|few|NA|TRBJ2-7
TGTGCCAGCAGTTACGGGGACTTCGGCGAGCAGTACTTC
CASSYGDFGEQYF
>TRBV28|NA|TRBD1|TRBJ1-1
TGTGCCAGCGCAATTTCTCCGGGACAGGGAAATTTAGTTGCTTTCTTT
CASAISPGQGNLVAFF
>TRBV7-9|NA|NA|TRBJ1-6
TGTGCCAGCGGTGACCCCAGGGCAAATAATTCACCCCTCCACTTT
CASGDPRANNSPLHF
>TRBV6-1|NA|NA|TRBJ2-7
TGTGCCAGCGGGAAGACAGACGAGCAGTACTTC
CASGKTDEQYF
>TRBV6-5|NA|TRBD1|TRBJ1-4
TGTGCCAGCGCCAACAGGGGCTTTAATGAAAAACTGTTTTTT
CASANRGFNEKLFF